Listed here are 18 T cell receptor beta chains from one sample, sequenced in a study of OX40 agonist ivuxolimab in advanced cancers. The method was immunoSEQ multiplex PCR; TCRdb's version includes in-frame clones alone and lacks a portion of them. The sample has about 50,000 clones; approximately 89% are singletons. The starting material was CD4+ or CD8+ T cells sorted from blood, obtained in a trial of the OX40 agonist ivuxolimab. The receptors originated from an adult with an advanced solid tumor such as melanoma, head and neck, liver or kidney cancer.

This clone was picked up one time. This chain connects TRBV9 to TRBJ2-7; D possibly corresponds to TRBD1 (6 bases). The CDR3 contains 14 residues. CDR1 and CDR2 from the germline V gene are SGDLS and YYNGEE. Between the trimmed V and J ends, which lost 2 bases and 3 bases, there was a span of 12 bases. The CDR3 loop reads CASSVSGTNYEQYF. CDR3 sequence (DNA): TGTGCCAGCAGCGTCTCCGGGACAAACTACGAGCAGTACTTC.

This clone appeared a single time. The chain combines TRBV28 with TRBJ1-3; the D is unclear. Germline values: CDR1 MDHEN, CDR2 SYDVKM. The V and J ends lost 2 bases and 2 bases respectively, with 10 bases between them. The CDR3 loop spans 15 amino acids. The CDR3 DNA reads TGTGCCAGCAGTTTAGGATGGGCACCTGGAAACACCATATATTTT. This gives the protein CASSLGWAPGNTIYF.

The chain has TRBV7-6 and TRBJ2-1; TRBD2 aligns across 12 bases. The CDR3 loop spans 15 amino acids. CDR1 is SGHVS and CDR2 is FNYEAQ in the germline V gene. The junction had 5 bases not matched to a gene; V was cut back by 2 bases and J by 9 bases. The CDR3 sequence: CASSLPSGGAGEQFF. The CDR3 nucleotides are TGTGCCAGCAGCTTACCTAGCGGGGGGGCAGGTGAGCAGTTCTTC.

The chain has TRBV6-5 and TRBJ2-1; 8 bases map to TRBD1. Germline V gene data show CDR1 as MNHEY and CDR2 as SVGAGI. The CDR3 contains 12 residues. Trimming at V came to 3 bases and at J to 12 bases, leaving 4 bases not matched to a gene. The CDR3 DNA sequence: TGTGCCAGCAGTTATTCCGGGACAGGGCAGTTCTTC. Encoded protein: CASSYSGTGQFF.

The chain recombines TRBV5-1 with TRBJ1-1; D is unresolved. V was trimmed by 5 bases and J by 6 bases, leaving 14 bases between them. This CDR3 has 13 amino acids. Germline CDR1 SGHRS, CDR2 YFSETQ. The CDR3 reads CASSLFGIAEAFF. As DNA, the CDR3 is TGCGCCAGCAGTTTATTTGGAATTGCTGAAGCTTTCTTT.

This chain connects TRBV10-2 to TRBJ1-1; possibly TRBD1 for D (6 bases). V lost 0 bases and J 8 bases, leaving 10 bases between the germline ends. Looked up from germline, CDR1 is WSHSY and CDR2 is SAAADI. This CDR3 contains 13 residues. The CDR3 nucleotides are TGCGCCAGCAGTGAGTCGGGGGGCATGGAAGCTTTCTTT. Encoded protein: CASSESGGMEAFF.

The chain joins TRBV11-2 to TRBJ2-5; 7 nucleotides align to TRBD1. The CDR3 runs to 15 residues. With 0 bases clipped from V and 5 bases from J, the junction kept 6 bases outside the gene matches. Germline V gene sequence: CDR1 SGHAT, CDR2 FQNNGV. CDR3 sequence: CASSLDRDSFETQYF. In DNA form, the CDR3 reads TGTGCCAGCAGCTTAGACCGGGACAGTTTTGAGACCCAGTACTTC.

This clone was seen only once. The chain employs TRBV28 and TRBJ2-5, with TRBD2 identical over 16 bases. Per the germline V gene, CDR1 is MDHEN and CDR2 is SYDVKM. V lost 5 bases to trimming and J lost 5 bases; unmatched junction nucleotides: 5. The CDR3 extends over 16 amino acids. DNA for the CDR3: TGTGCCAGCAGTCCGACGGGACTAGCGGGAGGGGAGACCCAGTACTTC. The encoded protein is CASSPTGLAGGETQYF.

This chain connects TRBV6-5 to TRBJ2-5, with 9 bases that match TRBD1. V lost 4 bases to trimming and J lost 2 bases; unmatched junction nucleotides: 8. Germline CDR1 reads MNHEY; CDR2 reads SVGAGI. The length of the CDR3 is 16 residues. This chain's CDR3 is CASSSHTGTGQETQYF. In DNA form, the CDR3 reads TGTGCCAGCAGTTCCCACACCGGGACAGGGCAAGAGACCCAGTACTTC.

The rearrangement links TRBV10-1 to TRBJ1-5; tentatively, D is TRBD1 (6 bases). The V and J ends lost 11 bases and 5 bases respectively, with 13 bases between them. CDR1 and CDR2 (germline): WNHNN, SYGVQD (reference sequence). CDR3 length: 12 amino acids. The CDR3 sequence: CAGEGGDQPQHF. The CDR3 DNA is TGCGCCGGGGAAGGGGGTGATCAGCCCCAGCATTTT.

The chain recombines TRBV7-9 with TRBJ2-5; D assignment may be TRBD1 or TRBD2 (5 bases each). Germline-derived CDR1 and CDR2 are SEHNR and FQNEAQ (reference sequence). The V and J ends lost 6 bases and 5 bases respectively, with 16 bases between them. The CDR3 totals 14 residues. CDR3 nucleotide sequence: TGTGCCAGCAGGGACCGGGACCCCGCGGAGACCCAGTACTTC. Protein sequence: CASRDRDPAETQYF.

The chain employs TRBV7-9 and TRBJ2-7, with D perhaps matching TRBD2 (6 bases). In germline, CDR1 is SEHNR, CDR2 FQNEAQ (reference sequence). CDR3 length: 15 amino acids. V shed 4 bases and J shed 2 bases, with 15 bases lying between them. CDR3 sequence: CASSSLGGFTYEQYF. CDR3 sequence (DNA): TGTGCCAGCAGCTCCCTTGGAGGGTTTACCTACGAGCAGTACTTC.

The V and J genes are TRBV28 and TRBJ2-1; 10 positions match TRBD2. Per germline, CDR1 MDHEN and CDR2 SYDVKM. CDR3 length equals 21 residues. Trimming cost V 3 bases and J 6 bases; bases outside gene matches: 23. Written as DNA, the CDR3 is TGTGCCAGCAGTTTTCCTACCCTTGGTAGCGGGGGGCCTAAAGATTTCAATGAGCAGTTCTTC. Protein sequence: CASSFPTLGSGGPKDFNEQFF.

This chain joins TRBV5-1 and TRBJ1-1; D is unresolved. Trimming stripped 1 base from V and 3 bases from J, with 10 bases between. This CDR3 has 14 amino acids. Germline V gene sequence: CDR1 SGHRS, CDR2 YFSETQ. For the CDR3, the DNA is TGCGCCAGCAGCTTGCTGGGCGCGGACACTGAAGCTTTCTTT. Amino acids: CASSLLGADTEAFF.

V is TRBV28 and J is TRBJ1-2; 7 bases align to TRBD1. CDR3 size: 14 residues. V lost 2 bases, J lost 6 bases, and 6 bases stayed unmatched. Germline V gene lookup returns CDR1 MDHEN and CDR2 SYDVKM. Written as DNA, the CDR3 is TGTGCCAGCAGTTTAGGGCAGGGGGTAGATGGCTACACCTTC. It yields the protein CASSLGQGVDGYTF.

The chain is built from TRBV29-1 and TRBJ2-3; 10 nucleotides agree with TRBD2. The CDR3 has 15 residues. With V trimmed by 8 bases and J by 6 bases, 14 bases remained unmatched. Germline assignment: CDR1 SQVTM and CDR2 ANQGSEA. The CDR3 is CSFQGLAGDSDTQYF. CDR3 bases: TGCAGCTTCCAGGGGCTAGCGGGAGATTCGGATACGCAGTATTTT.

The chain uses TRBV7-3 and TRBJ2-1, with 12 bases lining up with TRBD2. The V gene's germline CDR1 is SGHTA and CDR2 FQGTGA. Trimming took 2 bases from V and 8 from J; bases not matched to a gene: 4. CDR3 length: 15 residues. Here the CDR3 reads CASSLLAGGRYEQFF. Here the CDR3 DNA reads TGTGCCAGCAGCTTACTAGCGGGAGGGAGATATGAGCAGTTCTTC.

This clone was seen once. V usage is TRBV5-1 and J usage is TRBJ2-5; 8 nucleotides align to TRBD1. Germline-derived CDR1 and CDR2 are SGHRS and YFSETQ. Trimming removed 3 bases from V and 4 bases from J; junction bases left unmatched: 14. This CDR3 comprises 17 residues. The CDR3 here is CASSSPLGQGMGETQYF. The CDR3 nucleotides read TGCGCCAGCAGCTCACCTCTAGGACAGGGTATGGGAGAGACCCAGTACTTC.